A single sample is the source of the 23 T cell receptor beta chains below, sequenced in a study of vaccination effects on CD4 cells after COVID-19. Viral peptide pools were used in the ViraFEST assay to expand antigen-specific CD4+ T cells, and sequencing came afterward. Following a roughly 11-day culture, CD4+ T cells were purified. Recipients of the vaccine had no prior SARS-CoV-2 infection and negative nucleocapsid antibodies. What these receptors recognize is not known. Assay used: immunoSEQ multiplex PCR; TCRdb lists only in-frame clones, some missing. There are around 63,000 clones in the sample; roughly 76% occur only once, and over 3.5% lies in the top ten. This specimen consisted of CD4+ T cells from PBMCs cultured with HCoV-OC43 spike peptides, obtained before COVID-19 vaccination. Sample subset: HCoV-OC43 spike overlapping peptide pool stimulation. These receptors were obtained from a human donor who received a COVID-19 vaccine.

This rearrangement joins TRBV7-2 to TRBJ2-5, with 8 bases fitting TRBD1. V lost 5 bases, J lost 4 bases, and 6 bases stayed unmatched. The CDR3 loop spans 14 amino acids. Germline values: CDR1 SGHTA, CDR2 FQGNSA. The CDR3, as DNA: TGTGCCAGCAGCCTCGGACAGGGATCAGAGACCCAGTACTTC. Translating gives CASSLGQGSETQYF. Using reference TRBV7-2 and TRBJ2-5 for the parts outside the CDR3, the full variable domain is GAGVSQSPSNKVTEKGKDVELRCDPISGHTALYWYRQSLGQGLEFLIYFQGNSAPDKSGLPSDRFSAERTGGSVSTLTIQRTQQEDSAVYLCASSLGQGSETQYFGPGTRLLVL.

This rearrangement joins TRBV6-1 to TRBJ1-4; TRBD1 agrees at 10 bases. J gave up 3 bases and V 2 bases, and 15 bases lay outside the gene matches. The CDR3 contains 20 residues. Germline V gene sequence: CDR1 MNHNS, CDR2 SASEGT. The CDR3 DNA sequence: TGTGCCAGCAGTGAAAGGAGACAGGGGGCGACTTTTTGGGCTAATGAAAAACTGTTTTTT. Amino acids: CASSERRQGATFWANEKLFF.

V and J are TRBV6-5 and TRBJ1-3; TRBD1 matches at 9 bases. V lost 5 bases and J lost 0; bases outside the gene matches: 2. The CDR3 extends over 15 amino acids. CDR1 and CDR2 (germline): MNHEY, SVGAGI. The CDR3 DNA reads as TGTGCCAGCAGTAGACAGGGGGACTCTGGAAACACCATATATTTT. It encodes CASSRQGDSGNTIYF.

The chain recombines TRBV19 with TRBJ1-1, with 8 bases fitting TRBD1. J lost 1 base, V lost 9 bases, and 7 bases had no gene match. The CDR3 consists of 14 residues. CDR1 is LNHDA and CDR2 is SQIVND in the germline V gene (reference sequence). The DNA of the CDR3 is TGTGCCAGCTATCCGGGACAGGCGAACACTGAAGCTTTCTTT. Residues: CASYPGQANTEAFF.

This chain connects TRBV19 to TRBJ1-1; maybe TRBD1 (6 bases). Germline V lookup: CDR1 LNHDA, CDR2 SQIVND (reference sequence). The CDR3 is 14 residues long. Between the trimmed V and J ends, which lost 0 bases and 8 bases, there was a span of 13 bases. CDR3 region: CASSIEGTITEAFF. Written as DNA, the CDR3 is TGTGCCAGTAGTATAGAGGGGACAATTACAGAAGCTTTCTTT.

The rearrangement joins TRBV18 to TRBJ1-4; D remains unclear. V was clipped by 1 base and J by 0 bases, with 9 bases between them. This CDR3 comprises 16 residues. The germline gives CDR1 KGHSH, CDR2 LQKENI. The CDR3 nucleotides read TGTGCCAGCTCACCACGGGAAACAGCAACTAATGAAAAACTGTTTTTT. This encodes CASSPRETATNEKLFF.

V is TRBV12-5 and J is TRBJ2-2, with TRBD2 matching over 9 bases. J was trimmed by 3 bases and V by 5 bases; bases with no gene match: 13. Germline CDR1 and CDR2: LGHNT and FRNRAP. The CDR3 is made up of 18 amino acids. The CDR3 here is CASGAGLAGGLDTGELFF. The CDR3 coding sequence is TGTGCTAGTGGTGCGGGACTAGCCGGGGGGTTGGACACCGGGGAGCTGTTTTTT.

This clone is categorized as medium-sized. The CDR3 spells CASSPVRGPYEQYV. As DNA, the CDR3 is TGTGCCAGCAGCCCCGTGCGGGGGCCCTACGAGCAGTACGTC. The chain uses TRBV6-2 or TRBV6-3 and TRBJ2-7, with D possibly matching TRBD2 (7 bases). Between the trimmed V and J ends, which lost 6 bases and 2 bases, there was a span of 14 bases. The CDR3 runs to 14 residues. The germline V gene encodes CDR1 MNHEY and CDR2 SVGEGT.

The V and J genes are TRBV5-1 and TRBJ2-1; TRBD2 aligns across 8 bases. The trim removed 2 bases at V and 9 bases at J, leaving 10 bases unmatched. The CDR3 has 15 residues. Germline V gene sequence: CDR1 SGHRS, CDR2 YFSETQ. The CDR3 spells CASSFGGGPRVEQFF. The CDR3 bases are TGCGCCAGCAGCTTTGGCGGGGGGCCGCGGGTTGAGCAGTTCTTC.

This sequence joins TRBV5-1 and TRBJ2-2; possible D gene TRBD1, 6 bases. This CDR3 contains 13 residues. The V end lost 3 bases, the J end lost 6 bases, and 9 bases lay between the germline ends. Germline loops: CDR1 SGHRS, CDR2 YFSETQ. CDR3 sequence reads: CASSSTGPGELFF. The DNA for the CDR3 is TGCGCCAGCAGCTCGACAGGCCCCGGGGAGCTGTTTTTT.

V gene TRBV7-9 combines with J gene TRBJ1-2; 7 bases line up with TRBD1. Germline values: CDR1 SEHNR, CDR2 FQNEAQ (reference sequence). V trimming: 3 bases; J trimming: 2 bases; junction bases outside the gene matches: 3. The CDR3 loop spans 14 amino acids. This CDR3 is CASSFEGANYGYTF. Here the CDR3 DNA reads TGTGCCAGCAGCTTCGAGGGGGCAAACTATGGCTACACCTTC.

Sample share makes this clone medium-sized. The rearrangement uses TRBV24-1 and TRBJ2-5, with 7 bases matching TRBD2. Germline V gives CDR1 KGHDR, CDR2 SFDVKD. V lost 6 bases, J lost 4 bases, and 13 bases stayed unmatched. This CDR3 has 16 amino acids. The CDR3 reads CATSLSGETWGETQYF. The CDR3 region has the DNA TGTGCCACCAGTCTCAGCGGGGAGACGTGGGGAGAGACCCAGTACTTC.

To note about this clone: Relative to the germline gene, one junction end is altered; a read error may explain this. The gene calls are TRBV7-3 and TRBJ2-1; no reliable D call. Germline assignment: CDR1 SGHTA and CDR2 FQGTGA. This CDR3 has 15 amino acids. The CDR3 reads CASSLTGTSNNEQFF. CDR3 DNA: TGTGCCAGCAGCTTAACGGGAACCTCCAACAATGAGCAGTTCTTC.

This clone was observed a few times. The rearrangement uses TRBV7-2 and TRBJ2-7, with a tentative D call TRBD2 (6 bases). V was trimmed by 8 bases and J by 2 bases, leaving 13 bases between them. This CDR3 comprises 13 residues. The germline V gene encodes CDR1 SGHTA and CDR2 FQGNSA. The CDR3 nucleotides are TGTGCCAGCCGGTTAGCGGCGGCCTACGAGCAGTACGTC. Translating it yields CASRLAAAYEQYV.

This clone has just one count. The chain carries TRBV7-2 and TRBJ1-1; a possible D gene is TRBD1 (6 bases). The CDR3 extends over 14 amino acids. CDR1 is SGHTA and CDR2 is FQGNSA in the germline V gene. Trimming removed 5 bases from V and 6 bases from J, with 16 bases in between. CDR3 residues: CASSLGTGRPEAFF. The CDR3 DNA reads as TGTGCCAGCAGCCTCGGTACAGGGCGACCTGAAGCTTTCTTT.

The genes are TRBV10-3 and TRBJ2-1, with TRBD1 identical over 11 bases. This CDR3 spans 16 amino acids. The J segment lost 8 bases and the V segment lost 4 bases, leaving 10 bases of the junction unmatched. The germline gives CDR1 ENHRY, CDR2 SYGVKD. Here the CDR3 reads CAISGAGQGVFDEQFF. DNA for the CDR3: TGTGCCATCAGTGGAGCGGGACAGGGGGTCTTCGATGAGCAGTTCTTC.

V gene TRBV18 combines with J gene TRBJ2-5; the D gene could be TRBD1 or TRBD2 (6 bases each). V gave up 2 bases and J gave up 5 bases, with 18 bases separating them. Germline V lookup: CDR1 KGHSH, CDR2 LQKENI. The CDR3 covers 16 residues. As DNA, the CDR3 is TGTGCCAGCTCACCAGGGTTACGGGGGCTAGAGGAGACCCAGTACTTC. It is translated as CASSPGLRGLEETQYF.

CDR3: CASTNSGGNSYNEQFF. CDR3 bases: TGTGCCAGTACTAATAGCGGGGGAAACTCCTACAATGAGCAGTTCTTC. This chain connects TRBV19 to TRBJ2-1; TRBD2 matches at 9 bases. Germline assignment: CDR1 LNHDA and CDR2 SQIVND (reference sequence). The CDR3 length is 16 residues. V dropped 7 bases and J dropped 0; count of bases not matched to a gene: 7.

As concerns this clone: One end of the junction fails to match germline, which may point to a read error. The chain recombines TRBV30 with TRBJ2-3; tentatively, D is TRBD1 or TRBD2 (5 bases each). This CDR3 has 11 residues. Germline CDR1 GTSNPN, CDR2 SVGIG (reference sequence). CDR3 nucleotide sequence: TGTGCCTGGAGTGTAACTCCGGGGCACCATTTT. Its protein product is CAWSVTPGHHF.

The chain has TRBV6-6 and TRBJ1-1; perhaps TRBD1 as D (6 bases). The CDR3 contains 13 residues. Germline V gene lookup returns CDR1 MNHNY and CDR2 SVGAGI (reference sequence). With 10 bases removed from V and 1 base from J, the gap between germline ends came to 13 bases. CDR3 sequence: CATNQGSNTEAFF. CDR3 nucleotides: TGTGCCACCAACCAGGGGTCGAACACTGAAGCTTTCTTT.

This clone appeared once. V usage is TRBV27 and J usage is TRBJ1-2; a possible D gene is TRBD1 (5 bases). The CDR3 is made up of 13 amino acids. Trimming took 6 bases from V and 5 from J, leaving 13 bases between them. From germline, CDR1 is MNHEY and CDR2 SMNVEV (reference sequence). Here the CDR3 DNA reads TGTGCCAGCAGAGACCTGGGGGGATATGGCTACACCTTC. It yields the protein CASRDLGGYGYTF.

This clone appeared a few times. This chain connects TRBV5-5 to TRBJ2-7, with 10 bases matching TRBD2. Looked up from germline, CDR1 is SGHKS and CDR2 is YYEKEE (reference sequence). CDR3 length equals 15 residues. J lost 10 bases, V lost 4 bases, and 14 bases had no gene match. The CDR3 here is CASSLQVLAGDPQYV. The CDR3 nucleotides are TGTGCCAGCAGCCTCCAGGTCCTAGCGGGGGACCCACAGTACGTC.

The chain combines TRBV19 with TRBJ1-2; D unclear. Germline V gene sequence: CDR1 LNHDA, CDR2 SQIVND (reference sequence). This CDR3 comprises 13 residues. V shed 5 bases and J shed 0 bases, with 7 bases lying between them. In DNA, the CDR3 is TGTGCCAGTAGTTGGCAGGCTAACTATGGCTACACCTTC. This encodes CASSWQANYGYTF.